These 21 T cell receptor beta chains came from one sample sequenced in a study of CD8+CD57+ T cells in acquired aplastic anemia. The authors sequenced patients whose flow cytometry had shown CD8+CD57+ cell expansion. Genomic DNA, serving as template, underwent TCR beta VDJ and CDR3 profiling. TCRdb called the reads again in MiXCR, with one record for every CDR3 protein. Of 150,000 to 180,000 distinct CDR3 sequences listed, just over 50% are singletons. The sequencing sample was made of sorted CD4+, CD8+, or CD8+CD57+ T cells (not recorded which) from PBMCs. These TCRs come from a human donor with aplastic anemia.

This rearrangement joins TRBV15 to TRBJ2-7; 7 bases are shared with TRBD2. V shed 1 base and J 7 bases; nucleotides not matched to a gene: 13. This CDR3 has 16 amino acids. The V gene's germline CDR1 is LNHNV and CDR2 YYDKDF (reference sequence). The CDR3 spells CATSRASGGRPEEQYF. The CDR3 DNA reads as TGTGCCACCAGCAGAGCTAGCGGAGGACGCCCAGAGGAGCAGTACTTC. The full variable domain, with the rest looked up from reference TRBV15 and TRBJ2-7, is DAMVIQNPRYQVTQFGKPVTLSCSQTLNHNVMYWYQQKSSQAPKLLFHYYDKDFNNEADTPDNFQSRRPNTSFCFLDIRSPGLGDTAMYLCATSRASGGRPEEQYFGPGTRLTVT.

This clonotype was seen repeatedly, ten times or more. The chain links TRBV7-9 to TRBJ1-3; 8 bases align to TRBD1. This CDR3 is 14 amino acids long. J lost 2 bases, V lost 6 bases, and 3 bases had no gene match. Per germline, CDR1 SEHNR and CDR2 FQNEAQ (reference sequence). Here the CDR3 reads CASRDRGTGNTIYF. The CDR3 DNA follows: TGTGCCAGCAGAGACAGGGGAACTGGAAACACCATATATTTT.

The J gene is TRBJ1-3, the V gene TRBV9, with unresolved D. CDR1 is SGDLS and CDR2 is YYNGEE in the germline V gene. The length of the CDR3 is 16 residues. V was shortened by 0 bases and J by 3 bases, with 13 bases between the two germline ends. CDR3: CASSVDSASYGNTIYF. For the CDR3, the DNA is TGTGCCAGCAGCGTAGATTCGGCCTCTTATGGAAACACCATATATTTT.

CDR3 DNA sequence: TGCAGCGTTGCCGGGACAGCGAACACCGGGGAGCTGTTTTTT. Translation: CSVAGTANTGELFF. The V and J genes are TRBV29-1 and TRBJ2-2, with 7 bases fitting TRBD1. The CDR3 spans 14 residues. Germline V gives CDR1 SQVTM, CDR2 ANQGSEA. The V segment lost 4 bases and the J segment 0 bases; nucleotides outside the gene matches: 2.

The V gene is TRBV20-1, the J gene TRBJ1-5; D possibly corresponds to TRBD1 (5 bases). V was pared by 6 bases and J by 5 bases, with 14 bases between. Germline V gene data show CDR1 as DFQATT and CDR2 as SNEGSKA (reference sequence). This CDR3 contains 13 residues. CDR3 residues: CSATGIVDQPQHF. CDR3 DNA sequence: TGCAGTGCCACAGGAATCGTCGATCAGCCCCAGCATTTT.

On this clonotype: This could be a read error, since a much larger clone is one nucleotide away. This rearrangement joins TRBV7-6 to TRBJ1-2; the D is unclear. CDR3 length: 15 residues. Looked up from germline, CDR1 is SGHVS and CDR2 is FNYEAQ. Deletions cut 8 bases from V and 0 bases from J, with 16 bases between. The CDR3 nucleotides are TGTGCCAGCGGCCCCGAAGGGTTTTCTAACTATGGCTACACCTTC. This encodes CASGPEGFSNYGYTF.

This chain connects TRBV7-8 to TRBJ2-1, with D uncertain. Per the germline V gene, CDR1 is SGHVS and CDR2 is FQNEAQ. CDR3 length: 12 amino acids. V was cut by 5 bases and J by 10 bases, with 12 bases left in between. CDR3 in amino acids: CASSLRSPEQFF. In nucleotides, the CDR3 is TGTGCCAGCAGCCTCCGGTCGCCAGAGCAGTTCTTC.

This clonotype was seen repeatedly, ten times or more. This sequence joins TRBV11-1 and TRBJ2-7; TRBD2 matches at 8 bases. The germline CDR1 and CDR2 sequences are SGHAT and FQDESV (reference sequence). Unmatched junction bases numbered 20, after V lost 5 bases and J lost 2 bases. The CDR3 loop spans 19 amino acids. Here the CDR3 reads CASSDRTHWGAGVAYEQYF. As DNA, the CDR3 is TGTGCCAGCAGCGACCGCACCCATTGGGGAGCGGGGGTTGCCTACGAGCAGTACTTC.

The chain employs TRBV19 and TRBJ2-7; 9 bases line up with TRBD1. The CDR3 spans 14 residues. Germline V gene lookup returns CDR1 LNHDA and CDR2 SQIVND (reference sequence). Trimming removed 4 bases from V and 3 bases from J; junction bases left unmatched: 4. CDR3 coding DNA: TGTGCCAGTAGTACCGCGGACAGGGGCTACGAGCAGTACTTC. It codes for CASSTADRGYEQYF.

This clonotype was detected only once. The junction departs from germline at one end; a sequencing error may be responsible. The V gene is TRBV19, the J gene TRBJ2-7; either TRBD1 or TRBD2 may fit D (6 bases each). This CDR3 contains 15 residues. Germline V gene lookup returns CDR1 LNHDA and CDR2 SQIVND (reference sequence). CDR3 nucleotide sequence: TGTGCCACTAGTACCGGGGGCGCTTTAACCTACGAGCAGTACTTC. It is translated as CATSTGGALTYEQYF.

This chain joins TRBV24-1 and TRBJ1-2, with D maybe TRBD1 (5 bases). Trimming cost V 3 bases and J 2 bases, with 9 bases left between them. This CDR3 spans 14 amino acids. The V gene's germline CDR1 is KGHDR and CDR2 SFDVKD. This chain's CDR3 is CATSDPGPNYGYTF. As DNA, the CDR3 is TGTGCCACCAGTGATCCGGGACCCAACTATGGCTACACCTTC.

The rearrangement uses TRBV5-1 and TRBJ1-1; D is undetermined. The V and J ends lost 0 bases and 2 bases respectively, with 11 bases between them. CDR3 size: 15 residues. CDR1 is SGHRS and CDR2 is YFSETQ in the germline V gene. CDR3 nucleotides: TGCGCCAGCAGCTTGGTTTTGGGCCAAAACACTGAAGCTTTCTTT. Amino acid sequence: CASSLVLGQNTEAFF.

V gene TRBV7-4 combines with J gene TRBJ1-6; D is perhaps TRBD1 (5 bases). With 6 bases removed from V and 7 bases from J, the gap between germline ends came to 10 bases. The germline CDR1 and CDR2 sequences are SGHVT and SQSDAQ. The CDR3 is 13 residues long. The CDR3 sequence: CASSCGANSPLHF. The CDR3 nucleotides are TGTGCCAGCAGTTGTGGGGCGAATTCACCCCTCCACTTT.

Ten or more counts support this clonotype. This chain joins TRBV29-1 and TRBJ2-5; 11 bases agree with TRBD2. Trimming removed 4 bases from V and 8 bases from J; junction bases left unmatched: 6. The CDR3 runs to 13 residues. Germline V gene sequence: CDR1 SQVTM, CDR2 ANQGSEA. CDR3 in DNA: TGCAGCGTTGTTCTAGCGGGAGGTCCAACCCAGTACTTC. This encodes CSVVLAGGPTQYF.

The CDR3 here is CASSFSRGDEQFF. For the CDR3, the DNA is TGTGCCAGCAGCTTTTCACGGGGCGATGAGCAGTTCTTC. The V call is TRBV5-6, the J call TRBJ2-1; D is perhaps TRBD1 or TRBD2 (5 bases each). Trimming pared 2 bases from V and 8 bases from J, leaving 11 bases between. The germline V gene has CDR1 SGHDT and CDR2 YYEEEE. This CDR3 has 13 amino acids.

This clonotype was detected many times. The chain couples TRBV10-2 to TRBJ2-5, with 8 bases matching TRBD1. The CDR3 length is 14 residues. V lost 6 bases and J lost 4; bases outside the gene matches: 7. Germline values: CDR1 WSHSY, CDR2 SAAADI. This chain's CDR3 is CASSGQGRSETQYF. The DNA for the CDR3 is TGCGCCAGCAGCGGACAGGGAAGGTCAGAGACCCAGTACTTC.

The chain has TRBV25-1 and TRBJ1-4; tentatively, D is TRBD1 (5 bases). The germline CDR1 and CDR2 sequences are MGHDK and SYGVNS. With 7 bases removed from V and 0 bases from J, the gap between germline ends came to 15 bases. CDR3 length: 16 residues. CDR3 sequence: CASIGTGDPTNEKLFF. The CDR3 DNA reads as TGTGCCAGCATAGGGACGGGGGATCCAACTAATGAAAAACTGTTTTTT.

The gene calls are TRBV11-2 and TRBJ1-2; 7 nucleotides line up with TRBD1. This CDR3 is built from 14 residues. Germline values: CDR1 SGHAT, CDR2 FQNNGV. Losses at the gene ends were 2 bases for V and 4 bases for J; bases not matched to a gene: 4. The CDR3 loop reads CASSLRDRTYGYTF. CDR3 DNA: TGTGCCAGCAGCTTACGGGACAGAACCTATGGCTACACCTTC.

In this sample, this clonotype turned up many times. CDR3 nucleotides: TGCGCCAGCAGCCAAGTTATCGCAGGGAGGAATGAGCAGTTCTTC. Residues: CASSQVIAGRNEQFF. This chain joins TRBV4-1 and TRBJ2-1; a possible D gene is TRBD2 (6 bases). Germline V gene lookup returns CDR1 MGHRA and CDR2 YSYEKL. Trimming took 1 base from V and 7 from J, leaving 14 bases between them. CDR3 length: 15 residues.

The chain uses TRBV2 and TRBJ1-4; maybe TRBD1 (5 bases). In germline, CDR1 is SNHLY, CDR2 FYNNEI. The CDR3 totals 14 residues. V lost 6 bases and J lost 6, with 14 bases in between. This CDR3 reads CASRDPGTDEKLFF. In DNA, the CDR3 is TGTGCCAGCAGGGACCCGGGGACGGATGAAAAACTGTTTTTT.

The chain joins TRBV24-1 to TRBJ1-5, with TRBD1 matching over 7 bases. The CDR3 totals 15 residues. Germline assignment: CDR1 KGHDR and CDR2 SFDVKD. Trimming cost V 3 bases and J 4 bases; bases outside gene matches: 5. Here the CDR3 DNA reads TGTGCCACCAGTGATGACAGGGAGTGGAATCAGCCCCAGCATTTT. Protein product: CATSDDREWNQPQHF.